This is a list of T cell receptor beta chains from one sample in a study of T cells and copy number aberrations in small-cell lung cancer. Method: immunoSEQ multiplex PCR; TCRdb's copy keeps in-frame clones and lacks some. The sample holds over 900 clones, around 94% seen once. The sample comprised tumor tissue. The source of these receptors is a woman aged 45-60 years with small cell lung cancer. Each CDR3 is given with its conserved first and last residue. The D gene is left open where the match is weak. Rows may omit the clone size; those that give it use once, few, many or a size class.

NA	16	once	TRBV29-1	TRBJ2-6	CSVEVGRGTGANVLTF	TGCAGCGTTGAAGTCGGTCGGGGGACCGGGGCCAACGTCCTGACTTTC
NA	13	NA	TRBV14	TRBJ1-2	CASSSVPGYGYTF	TGTGCCAGCAGTTCGGTCCCAGGATATGGCTACACCTTC
NA	12	NA	TRBV19	TRBJ1-1	CASSFQLDEAFF	TGTGCCAGTAGTTTTCAGCTGGACGAAGCTTTCTTT
TRBD1	15	NA	TRBV2	TRBJ2-7	CASSYAGQASYEQYF	TGTGCCAGCAGCTACGCAGGACAGGCCTCCTACGAGCAGTACTTC
NA	14	NA	TRBV4-1	TRBJ1-2	CASSQGAWDYGYTF	TGCGCCAGCAGCCAAGGCGCTTGGGACTATGGCTACACCTTC
TRBD2	16	NA	TRBV29-1	TRBJ2-2	CSVEDPSGRHTGELFF	TGCAGCGTTGAAGATCCTAGCGGGAGACACACCGGGGAGCTGTTTTTT
NA	14	NA	TRBV14	TRBJ1-3	CASSQTYSGNTIYF	TGTGCCAGCAGCCAAACATATTCTGGAAACACCATATATTTT
NA	15	NA	TRBV30	TRBJ2-1	CACIRVLALYNEQFF	TGTGCCTGTATCAGAGTGCTAGCGTTATACAATGAGCAGTTCTTC
NA	18	NA	TRBV7-8	TRBJ2-1	CASSFQRKGSRSYNEQFF	TGTGCCAGCAGCTTCCAAAGGAAGGGCAGTCGCTCCTACAATGAGCAGTTCTTC
NA	11	once	TRBV6-4	TRBJ1-1	CASMGGSEAFF	TGTGCCAGCATGGGGGGCTCGGAAGCTTTCTTT
NA	16	NA	TRBV2	TRBJ2-6	CASSPPSVTGANVLTF	TGTGCCAGCAGTCCTCCTTCGGTGACTGGGGCCAACGTCCTGACTTTC
NA	13	NA	TRBV14	TRBJ1-1	CASSRTEGLSAFF	TGTGCCAGCAGCCGGACAGAGGGTCTATCGGCTTTCTTT
TRBD2	15	NA	TRBV28	TRBJ2-7	CASSLPSGTPYEQYF	TGTGCCAGCAGCCTACCTAGCGGGACTCCCTACGAGCAGTACTTC
NA	12	NA	TRBV10-2	TRBJ1-1	CASSDADTEAFF	TGCGCCAGCAGCGACGCTGACACTGAAGCTTTCTTT
TRBD1	14	NA	TRBV28	TRBJ1-2	CASRAGGEGYGYTF	TGTGCCAGCAGGGCAGGGGGCGAAGGCTATGGCTACACCTTC
NA	13	NA	TRBV2	TRBJ1-2	CASSAGEGYGYTF	TGTGCCAGCAGTGCAGGGGAGGGCTATGGCTACACCTTC